This is a list of T cell receptor beta chains from one sample in a study of low-dose radiotherapy and immunotherapy resistance in tumors. MiXCR, run by TCRdb on the reads, gives a single entry per CDR3 protein. Of some 57,000 distinct CDR3 sequences in the sample, less than 25% are singletons; the top ten hold roughly 6%. The starting material was PBMCs, obtained before treatment. Receptor source: a male donor with prostate cancer. CDR3s include the opening cysteine and the closing phenylalanine or tryptophan. A D gene is named only where the DNA matches it firmly. Rows may omit the clone size; those that give it use once, few, many or a size class.

V gene: TRBV4-3
D gene: NA
clone size: NA
J gene: TRBJ2-6
CDR3 protein: CASSQGLSSGANVLTF
CDR3 DNA: TGCGCCAGCAGCCAAGGCCTCTCTTCTGGGGCCAACGTCCTGACTTTC

V gene: TRBV6-5
D gene: NA
clone size: many
J gene: TRBJ2-3
CDR3 protein: CASSERSTDTQYF
CDR3 DNA: TGTGCCAGCAGTGAGAGATCCACAGATACGCAGTATTTT

V gene: TRBV6-1
D gene: NA
clone size: medium-sized
J gene: TRBJ1-5
CDR3 protein: CASSEVRGGAFSNQPQHF
CDR3 DNA: TGTGCCAGCAGTGAAGTGAGGGGGGGCGCTTTCAGCAATCAGCCCCAGCATTTT

V gene: TRBV20-1
D gene: NA
clone size: few
J gene: TRBJ2-7
CDR3 protein: CSAQTGYEQYF
CDR3 DNA: TGCAGTGCTCAGACAGGATACGAGCAGTACTTC

V gene: TRBV20-1
D gene: NA
clone size: many
J gene: TRBJ1-2
CDR3 protein: CSALPLVATFYGYTF
CDR3 DNA: TGCAGTGCTCTCCCTCTGGTGGCGACCTTCTATGGCTACACCTTC

V gene: TRBV2
D gene: TRBD2
clone size: many
J gene: TRBJ2-7
CDR3 protein: CASAKSTSGGYEQYF
CDR3 DNA: TGTGCCAGCGCCAAATCCACTAGCGGGGGCTACGAGCAGTACTTC

V gene: TRBV11-2
D gene: TRBD1
clone size: many
J gene: TRBJ2-2
CDR3 protein: CASSRHPGQGENTGELFF
CDR3 DNA: TGTGCCAGCAGCCGACACCCGGGACAGGGTGAGAACACCGGGGAGCTGTTTTTT

V gene: TRBV7-8
D gene: NA
clone size: many
J gene: TRBJ2-7
CDR3 protein: CASSAKYEQYF
CDR3 DNA: TGTGCCAGCAGCGCCAAATACGAGCAGTACTTC

V gene: TRBV6-2/TRBV6-3
D gene: NA
clone size: many
J gene: TRBJ2-7
CDR3 protein: CASSLIRDIDEQYF
CDR3 DNA: TGTGCCAGCAGTCTCATTCGAGATATCGACGAGCAGTACTTC

V gene: TRBV19
D gene: NA
clone size: once
J gene: TRBJ1-2
CDR3 protein: CASTPGGTQYGYTF
CDR3 DNA: TGTGCCAGTACCCCCGGCGGGACACAATATGGCTACACCTTC

V gene: TRBV5-1
D gene: TRBD2
clone size: many
J gene: TRBJ2-7
CDR3 protein: CASSGSSGSSSYEQYF
CDR3 DNA: TGCGCCAGCAGCGGGTCTAGCGGGAGCAGCTCCTACGAGCAGTACTTC

V gene: TRBV5-1
D gene: TRBD2
clone size: many
J gene: TRBJ2-7
CDR3 protein: CASSLAPGRADEQYF
CDR3 DNA: TGCGCCAGCAGCTTGGCCCCCGGGAGGGCGGACGAGCAGTACTTC

V gene: TRBV6-2/TRBV6-3
D gene: NA
clone size: many
J gene: TRBJ1-5
CDR3 protein: CASNSGTAKGPQHF
CDR3 DNA: TGTGCCAGCAACTCCGGGACCGCAAAGGGGCCCCAGCATTTT

V gene: TRBV12-3/TRBV12-4
D gene: NA
clone size: many
J gene: TRBJ1-2
CDR3 protein: CASSTTGASYGYTF
CDR3 DNA: TGTGCCAGCAGCACCACGGGGGCGAGCTATGGCTACACCTTC

V gene: TRBV20-1
D gene: TRBD1
clone size: NA
J gene: TRBJ1-1
CDR3 protein: CSAQKWTGTNTEAFF
CDR3 DNA: TGCAGTGCTCAGAAATGGACAGGGACGAACACTGAAGCTTTCTTT

V gene: TRBV24-1
D gene: NA
clone size: NA
J gene: TRBJ2-7
CDR3 protein: CATSDWGVRQYF
CDR3 DNA: TGTGCCACCAGTGATTGGGGCGTCCGGCAGTACTTC

V gene: TRBV20-1
D gene: NA
clone size: many
J gene: TRBJ2-7
CDR3 protein: CSAEGPDSEQYF
CDR3 DNA: TGCAGTGCAGAGGGCCCTGACTCTGAGCAGTACTTC

V gene: TRBV19
D gene: NA
clone size: many
J gene: TRBJ2-7
CDR3 protein: CASSIGAAYEQYF
CDR3 DNA: TGTGCCAGTAGTATAGGGGCCGCCTACGAGCAGTACTTC

V gene: TRBV12-3/TRBV12-4
D gene: NA
clone size: medium-sized
J gene: TRBJ1-6
CDR3 protein: CASSTGNYNSPLHF
CDR3 DNA: TGTGCCAGCAGTACAGGGAACTATAATTCACCCCTCCACTTT

V gene: TRBV7-2
D gene: TRBD1
clone size: NA
J gene: TRBJ1-5
CDR3 protein: CASSLMRGLVGNQPQHF
CDR3 DNA: TGTGCCAGCAGCTTAATGAGGGGGCTTGTTGGCAATCAGCCCCAGCATTTT

V gene: TRBV7-2
D gene: NA
clone size: many
J gene: TRBJ2-1
CDR3 protein: CASSLRRAANPYNEQFF
CDR3 DNA: TGTGCCAGCAGCCTCCGGAGGGCTGCCAACCCCTACAATGAGCAGTTCTTC

V gene: TRBV20-1
D gene: NA
clone size: many
J gene: TRBJ2-2
CDR3 protein: CSASPGPRTGELFF
CDR3 DNA: TGCAGTGCTAGCCCGGGTCCGAGGACCGGGGAGCTGTTTTTT

V gene: TRBV6-6
D gene: TRBD1
clone size: many
J gene: TRBJ2-7
CDR3 protein: CASSGTGLYEQYF
CDR3 DNA: TGTGCCAGCAGTGGGACAGGGCTCTACGAGCAGTACTTC

V gene: TRBV6-5
D gene: NA
clone size: NA
J gene: TRBJ1-1
CDR3 protein: CASSPPGPEAFF
CDR3 DNA: TGTGCCAGCAGTCCCCCTGGGCCTGAAGCTTTCTTT

V gene: TRBV18
D gene: TRBD1
clone size: many
J gene: TRBJ2-2
CDR3 protein: CASSPPGGTNTGELFF
CDR3 DNA: TGTGCCAGCTCGCCTCCAGGGGGAACGAACACCGGGGAGCTGTTTTTT

V gene: TRBV28
D gene: TRBD1
clone size: NA
J gene: TRBJ2-1
CDR3 protein: CASSSGQGANEQFF
CDR3 DNA: TGTGCCAGCAGCTCGGGACAGGGCGCCAATGAGCAGTTCTTC

V gene: TRBV24-1
D gene: TRBD2
clone size: many
J gene: TRBJ2-4
CDR3 protein: CATSEGTSPNIQYF
CDR3 DNA: TGTGCCACCAGTGAAGGGACTAGCCCAAACATTCAGTACTTC